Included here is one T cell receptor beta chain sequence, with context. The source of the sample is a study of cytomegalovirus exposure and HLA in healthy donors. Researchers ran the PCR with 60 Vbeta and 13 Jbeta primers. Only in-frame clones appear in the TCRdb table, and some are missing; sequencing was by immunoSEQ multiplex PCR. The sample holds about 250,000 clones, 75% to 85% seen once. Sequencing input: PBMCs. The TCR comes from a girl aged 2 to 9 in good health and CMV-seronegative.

The CDR3 sequence is CATDRGGEQFF. The CDR3 DNA follows: TGTGCCACTGACAGGGGTGGTGAGCAGTTCTTC. J is TRBJ2-1 and V is TRBV7-8; 8 nucleotides match TRBD1. CDR3 length: 11 amino acids. The V gene end was trimmed by 10 bases and the J gene end by 9 bases; junction bases not matched to a gene: 5. Germline loops: CDR1 SGHVS, CDR2 FQNEAQ.